This T cell receptor beta chain stems from a study of CD8 T cells in ankylosing spondylitis. General study points: Clones linked to the disease showed a CD8+ phenotype. They occurred at relatively low frequencies in peripheral blood.

The CDR3 has 15 amino acids. Per germline, CDR1 SGDLS and CDR2 YYNGEE. Trimming removed 4 bases from V and 6 bases from J, with 17 bases in between. TCRdb re-analysed the 5' RACE reads in MiXCR, keeping a single row per CDR3 protein. The repertoire consists of about 42,000 distinct CDR3 sequences, with just under 4% occurring once and the leading ten covering roughly 4.2%. This clonotype was observed many times. What it recognizes is unknown. V usage is TRBV9 and J usage is TRBJ2-1; TRBD1 or TRBD2 may be the D gene (6 bases each). The TCR originated in a female donor with ankylosing spondylitis or in good health (not recorded which). The source material was blood, either unsorted or a sorted T cell fraction (not recorded which). CDR3 in DNA: TGTGCCAGCAGCAGGGGGGCAGATTCTCTCAATGAGCAGTTCTTC. Translated, it gives CASSRGADSLNEQFF.